This TCR beta chain comes out of a study of OX40 agonist ivuxolimab in advanced cancers. Looking at the study overall: Partial responses were achieved by three patients, of whom one had hepatocellular carcinoma and two had cutaneous melanoma. Study-level points and caveats: Also present in some nonresponders was a low level of normalized T-cell clonal expansion.

TCRdb's table, derived via immunoSEQ multiplex PCR, lists solely in-frame clones and lacks some. In the table there are 65,000 to 95,000 clones, approximately 86% of which are singletons. Germline loops: CDR1 MGHDK, CDR2 SYGVNS. CDR3 length equals 14 residues. V trimming: 3 bases; J trimming: 3 bases; junction bases outside the gene matches: 1. Blood samples were obtained at baseline, cycle 4 day 1, and cycle 7 day 1. This clone was seen once. The antigen is unknown. This clonotype was sampled from an adult with an advanced solid tumor such as melanoma, head and neck, liver or kidney cancer. This rearrangement joins TRBV25-1 to TRBJ2-7, with 11 bases lining up with TRBD2. The starting material was CD4+ or CD8+ T cells sorted from blood, obtained in a trial of the OX40 agonist ivuxolimab. The CDR3 DNA follows: TGTGCCAGCAGTGACGGACTAGCGGGCTACGAGCAGTACTTC. Translated, it gives CASSDGLAGYEQYF.